The 27 T cell receptor beta chains below all came from one sample that was sequenced in a study of Ad26.COV2.S vaccination and SARS-CoV-2 variants (dated by TCRdb to the early 2020s). The library relied on the immunoSEQ multiplex PCR assay. Not all clones reach the TCRdb copy of this immuneACCESS table, which keeps in-frame sequences only. Checked studies attribute under half of the gap to unresolved V genes and leave the rest unexplained. Recorded for this sample are hundreds of thousands of clones; 80% to 90% of them occurred a single time. The top ten clonotypes cover about 10% of the sample. What this sample's treatment or condition label stands for: some 19 received Ad26.COV2.S at low or high dose, single or two shots; about five received placebo; per-sample allocation not given. For vaccine and placebo recipients, repertoires were sequenced using samples collected on day 63 after the first injection.

The sample here was peripheral blood, taken in a trial of Ad26.COV2.S vaccine versus placebo. The receptors here all came from a person between 18 and 65 years old who received the Ad26.COV2.S COVID-19 vaccine or a placebo.

V and J are TRBV28 and TRBJ2-1, with no clear D. CDR1 and CDR2 from the germline V gene are MDHEN and SYDVKM. V was shortened by 5 bases and J by 6 bases, with 17 bases between the two germline ends. The CDR3 totals 15 residues. The CDR3 spells CASSHRTPGSNEQFF. CDR3 DNA: TGTGCCAGCAGTCATCGAACCCCCGGAAGCAATGAGCAGTTCTTC.

This sequence joins TRBV6-4 and TRBJ1-2, with a possible D match to TRBD1 (5 bases). The CDR3 is made up of 16 amino acids. V gave up 0 bases and J gave up 1 base, with 12 bases separating them. Germline CDR1 is MRHNA and CDR2 is SNTAGT. Written as DNA, the CDR3 is TGTGCCAGCAGTGACTCGTCCCAGGGACTTAACTATGGCTACACCTTC. Translating it yields CASSDSSQGLNYGYTF.

A remark on this clone: The germline gene is not matched at one end of the junction; a read error may be the cause. This chain uses TRBV6-6 with TRBJ1-2, with D tentatively TRBD1 (5 bases). The germline V gene encodes CDR1 MNHNY and CDR2 SVGAGI (reference sequence). There are 12 residues in the CDR3. CDR3: CASSYSQTVGSF. In DNA, the CDR3 is TGTGCCAGCAGTTACTCTCAGACAGTCGGCTCCTTC.

This clone was seen a single time. The CDR3 DNA sequence: TGTGCCAGCAGCTTAACTTCCGGGGCCGAGCAGTACTTC. This encodes CASSLTSGAEQYF. The V and J genes are TRBV11-3 and TRBJ2-7, with D perhaps being TRBD1 or TRBD2 (5 bases each). Per germline, CDR1 SGHNT and CDR2 YENEEA. Between the trimmed V and J ends, which lost 2 bases and 6 bases, there was a span of 11 bases. The length of the CDR3 is 13 residues.

The genes are TRBV2 and TRBJ2-6, with D possibly matching TRBD2 (5 bases). The CDR3 extends over 14 amino acids. Trimming pared 6 bases from V and 4 bases from J, leaving 10 bases between. The germline CDR1 and CDR2 sequences are SNHLY and FYNNEI. Written as DNA, the CDR3 is TGTGCCAGCAGGCCGGGATCGGGGGCCAACGTCCTGACTTTC. Residues: CASRPGSGANVLTF. Based on the CDR3 plus reference TRBV2 and TRBJ2-6, the full variable domain is EPEVTQTPSHQVTQMGQEVILRCVPISNHLYFYWYRQILGQKVEFLVSFYNNEISEKSEIFDDQFSVERPDGSNFTLKIRSTKLEDSAMYFCASRPGSGANVLTFGAGSRLTVL.

This chain joins TRBV6-5 and TRBJ2-3; 7 bases agree with TRBD2. Germline trimming cut 11 bases from V and 2 bases from J; bases unmatched to any gene: 13. This CDR3 comprises 15 residues. Germline V gives CDR1 MNHEY, CDR2 SVGAGI. The CDR3 nucleotides read TGTGCCGCAGCGAGGAAGGGAGGGTCCACAGATACGCAGTATTTT. This encodes CAAARKGGSTDTQYF.

The chain recombines TRBV19 with TRBJ1-4; D is perhaps TRBD1 (5 bases). Germline CDR1 LNHDA, CDR2 SQIVND (reference sequence). The CDR3 consists of 13 residues. V lost 8 bases to trimming and J lost 7 bases, with 14 bases between them. The CDR3 bases are TGTGCCAGTTCCGGGACCTTGGGTGAAAAACTGTTTTTT. It is translated as CASSGTLGEKLFF.

This chain connects TRBV10-3 to TRBJ1-1; D ambiguous. Germline CDR1 is ENHRY and CDR2 is SYGVKD. V lost 1 base and J lost 0, with 3 bases in between. CDR3 length equals 13 residues. CDR3 bases: TGTGCCATCAGTGAGTTAGTGAACACTGAAGCTTTCTTT. Protein product: CAISELVNTEAFF.

This rearrangement joins TRBV2 to TRBJ2-3; D gene unclear. CDR3 size: 14 residues. Trimming left V 7 bases short and J 5 bases short, with 16 bases between. Germline V lookup: CDR1 SNHLY, CDR2 FYNNEI. The CDR3 DNA sequence: TGTGCCAGCAACCTGGGTGAGGTCGGAGATACGCAGTATTTT. Translation gives CASNLGEVGDTQYF.

This sequence joins TRBV7-2 and TRBJ1-2; the match to TRBD1 covers 12 bases. CDR1 is SGHTA and CDR2 is FQGNSA in the germline V gene. The CDR3 has 15 residues. The V segment lost 3 bases and the J segment 4 bases; nucleotides outside the gene matches: 3. The CDR3, as DNA: TGTGCCAGCAGCTTTAGGGACAGGGGGCTCTATGGCTACACCTTC. Translated, it gives CASSFRDRGLYGYTF. The whole variable domain, remainder taken from reference TRBV7-2 and TRBJ1-2, is GAGVSQSPSNKVTEKGKDVELRCDPISGHTALYWYRQSLGQGLEFLIYFQGNSAPDKSGLPSDRFSAERTGGSVSTLTIQRTQQEDSAVYLCASSFRDRGLYGYTFGSGTRLTVV.

The chain uses TRBV7-8 and TRBJ2-7; 9 bases agree with TRBD1. Germline trimming cut 5 bases from V and 4 bases from J; bases unmatched to any gene: 12. The CDR3 has 16 residues. Germline V gene lookup returns CDR1 SGHVS and CDR2 FQNEAQ. DNA for the CDR3: TGTGCCAGCAGCCCCTACACCGGGACAGGGAGATACGAGCAGTACTTC. Translating it yields CASSPYTGTGRYEQYF. The whole variable domain, remainder taken from reference TRBV7-8 and TRBJ2-7, is GAGVSQSPRYKVAKRGQDVALRCDPISGHVSLFWYQQALGQGPEFLTYFQNEAQLDKSGLPSDRFFAERPEGSVSTLKIQRTQQEDSAVYLCASSPYTGTGRYEQYFGPGTRLTVT.

V is TRBV5-4 and J is TRBJ1-1; D perhaps matches TRBD1 (5 bases). The CDR3 contains 15 residues. V lost 1 base, J lost 7 bases, and 17 bases lay in between. Per the germline V gene, CDR1 is SGHNT and CDR2 is YYREEE (reference sequence). The DNA for the CDR3 is TGTGCCAGCAGCTTGATCGGGCGGGGCTCAAATGAAGCTTTCTTT. Its protein is CASSLIGRGSNEAFF.

This chain connects TRBV19 to TRBJ2-4; 15 bases match TRBD2. With V trimmed by 9 bases and J by 6 bases, 9 bases remained unmatched. CDR3 length: 16 residues. Germline CDR1 reads LNHDA; CDR2 reads SQIVND (reference sequence). CDR3 nucleotides: TGTGCCAGCGACTCATCGGGACTAGCGGGGGGAAACATTCAGTACTTC. Amino acid sequence: CASDSSGLAGGNIQYF.

This chain uses TRBV5-1 with TRBJ1-4; D gene ambiguous. Trimming pared 5 bases from V and 0 bases from J, leaving 5 bases between. The CDR3 is made up of 13 amino acids. The germline CDR1 and CDR2 sequences are SGHRS and YFSETQ. CDR3 amino acids: CASRPPTNEKLFF. DNA for the CDR3: TGCGCCAGCAGGCCGCCAACTAATGAAAAACTGTTTTTT. The entire variable domain, with the rest obtained from reference TRBV5-1 and TRBJ1-4, is as follows: KAGVTQTPRYLIKTRGQQVTLSCSPISGHRSVSWYQQTPGQGLQFLFEYFSETQRNKGNFPGRFSGRQFSNSRSEMNVSTLELGDSALYLCASRPPTNEKLFFGSGTQLSVL.

The chain uses TRBV10-2 and TRBJ2-5; TRBD1 matches 10 bases. Germline CDR1 reads WSHSY; CDR2 reads SAAADI. J gave up 4 bases and V 6 bases, and 8 bases lay outside the gene matches. This CDR3 contains 15 residues. In DNA, the CDR3 is TGCGCCAGCAGACCGGGACAGGGGTTCGGAGAGACCCAGTACTTC. Its translation: CASRPGQGFGETQYF.

The CDR3 bases are TGCGCCAGCAGCTTGGCCGGGGTCCGAGGTGAAAAACTGTTTTTT. This encodes CASSLAGVRGEKLFF. J is TRBJ1-4 and V is TRBV5-1, with no clear D. The CDR3 covers 15 residues. The V end lost 0 bases, the J end lost 7 bases, and 13 bases lay between the germline ends. Germline values: CDR1 SGHRS, CDR2 YFSETQ.

The V and J genes are TRBV6-6 and TRBJ1-2, with D perhaps TRBD1 (5 bases). The CDR3 is 14 residues long. CDR1 and CDR2 from the germline V gene are MNHNY and SVGAGI (reference sequence). Trimming cost V 9 bases and J 4 bases, with 18 bases left between them. CDR3 loop: CASRDQQATYGYTF. The CDR3 coding sequence is TGTGCCAGTAGGGACCAACAGGCCACCTATGGCTACACCTTC.

The sample holds one count of this clone. This chain uses TRBV4-3 with TRBJ1-2; D perhaps matches TRBD1 (5 bases). The germline V gene has CDR1 LGHNA and CDR2 YSLEER. This CDR3 has 15 amino acids. V gave up 4 bases and J gave up 8 bases, with 20 bases separating them. This CDR3 reads CASSPSGGGAIGYTF. Written as DNA, the CDR3 is TGCGCCAGCAGCCCCTCCGGGGGAGGAGCTATCGGCTACACCTTC.

The J gene is TRBJ1-1, the V gene TRBV7-8; D possibly corresponds to TRBD1 (6 bases). The length of the CDR3 is 13 residues. Germline V gives CDR1 SGHVS, CDR2 FQNEAQ. Trimming removed 1 base from V and 11 bases from J, with 14 bases in between. The chain's CDR3 is CASSLEGGLSAFF. The CDR3, as DNA: TGTGCCAGCAGCTTAGAGGGGGGGCTGTCCGCTTTCTTT.

This clone was seen at least ten times. The chain recombines TRBV2 with TRBJ1-1; D not resolved. The germline V gene encodes CDR1 SNHLY and CDR2 FYNNEI. Trimming took 3 bases from V and 2 from J, leaving 7 bases between them. The CDR3 spans 13 residues. The CDR3 sequence is CASSDRVNTEAFF. The CDR3 bases are TGTGCCAGCAGTGACCGGGTTAACACTGAAGCTTTCTTT.

The chain uses TRBV25-1 and TRBJ2-5; 12 nucleotides line up with TRBD1. The germline gives CDR1 MGHDK, CDR2 SYGVNS. The CDR3 sequence is 15 residues long. The trim removed 6 bases at V and 5 bases at J, leaving 7 bases unmatched. The CDR3 protein is CASSLTGQGAETQYF. CDR3 in DNA: TGTGCCAGCAGCCTAACGGGACAGGGGGCGGAGACCCAGTACTTC.

This chain uses TRBV7-2 with TRBJ1-5; D is possibly TRBD1 (6 bases). Looked up from germline, CDR1 is SGHTA and CDR2 is FQGNSA. The CDR3 loop spans 13 amino acids. V shed 3 bases and J shed 5 bases, with 8 bases lying between them. The CDR3 DNA sequence: TGTGCCAGCAGCTTGCAGGGGCATCAGCCCCAGCATTTT. It specifies CASSLQGHQPQHF.

This chain connects TRBV5-1 to TRBJ2-5; D might be TRBD1 (7 bases). The germline V gene has CDR1 SGHRS and CDR2 YFSETQ. CDR3 length equals 16 residues. The ends were cut back, 1 base at V and 3 bases at J, with 16 bases in the middle. DNA for the CDR3: TGCGCCAGCAGCTTGAGTGACGGCAGGGGGGAAGAGACCCAGTACTTC. It translates to CASSLSDGRGEETQYF.

This chain links TRBV10-2 with TRBJ2-7; 10 bases align to TRBD2. Germline CDR1 and CDR2: WSHSY and SAAADI. Trimming removed 7 bases from V and 5 bases from J; junction bases left unmatched: 11. There are 15 residues in the CDR3. The DNA for the CDR3 is TGCGCCAGCAAGGCTAGCGGGGGCGAGGTCAACGAGCAGTACTTC. Encoded protein: CASKASGGEVNEQYF.

This clone was seen only a few times. The V and J genes are TRBV6-5 and TRBJ2-7; 8 positions match TRBD2. The CDR3 sequence is 13 residues long. V trimming: 8 bases; J trimming: 1 base; junction bases outside the gene matches: 4. CDR1 is MNHEY and CDR2 is SVGAGI in the germline V gene. The CDR3 sequence is CASGGTRSYEQYF. CDR3 DNA: TGTGCCAGCGGAGGGACTAGGTCCTACGAGCAGTACTTC.

The chain couples TRBV6-4 to TRBJ2-3; perhaps TRBD1 as D (6 bases). The CDR3 has 16 amino acids. V was clipped by 5 bases and J by 0 bases, with 15 bases between them. Per the germline V gene, CDR1 is MRHNA and CDR2 is SNTAGT. This CDR3 is CASSKTGTPSTDTQYF. The DNA of the CDR3 is TGTGCCAGCAGTAAAACCGGGACACCTAGCACAGATACGCAGTATTTT.

This clone occurred once. V gene TRBV7-2 combines with J gene TRBJ2-7; 8 positions agree with TRBD1. The V and J ends lost 3 bases and 0 bases, in that order; junction bases with no gene match: 7. CDR3 length: 16 amino acids. From germline, CDR1 is SGHTA and CDR2 FQGNSA. CDR3 sequence: CASSFRGLPSSYEQYF. The CDR3 DNA is TGTGCCAGCAGCTTCAGGGGGCTCCCGAGCTCCTACGAGCAGTACTTC.